A single sample is the source of the 30 T cell receptor beta chains below, sequenced in a study of T cell responses to AZD1222 COVID-19 vaccine. TCRdb's table, derived via immunoSEQ multiplex PCR, lists solely in-frame clones and lacks some. The sample consists of approximately 120,000 clones, roughly nine tenths of them appearing once. The starting material was peripheral blood, obtained on day 0 of AZD1222 vaccination. Every receptor here comes from an adult in good health.

This clone was picked up a small number of times. The chain links TRBV9 to TRBJ2-7; D call uncertain. CDR1 is SGDLS and CDR2 is YYNGEE in the germline V gene. This CDR3 comprises 15 residues. V was cut by 0 bases and J by 2 bases, with 12 bases left in between. The DNA of the CDR3 is TGTGCCAGCAGCGTAGCTCCTGCTCTTCCCTACGAGCAGTACTTC. This encodes CASSVAPALPYEQYF.

The V call is TRBV6-6, the J call TRBJ2-1; 11 bases are a match to TRBD2. V lost 6 bases to trimming and J lost 6 bases; unmatched junction nucleotides: 7. There are 15 residues in the CDR3. Germline CDR1 MNHNY, CDR2 SVGAGI (reference sequence). The CDR3 nucleotides are TGTGCCAGCAGCGATAGCGGGAGGGCCTCCAATGAGCAGTTCTTC. Its protein is CASSDSGRASNEQFF.

The chain employs TRBV6-5 and TRBJ2-2; unclear D gene. The CDR3 covers 13 residues. V was cut by 4 bases and J by 3 bases, with 6 bases left in between. Germline V gene sequence: CDR1 MNHEY, CDR2 SVGAGI. The CDR3 protein is CASSLTDTGELFF. As DNA, the CDR3 is TGTGCCAGCAGTTTGACGGACACCGGGGAGCTGTTTTTT.

The V call is TRBV28, the J call TRBJ1-2; TRBD1 matches at 9 bases. The CDR3 consists of 15 residues. Germline V gives CDR1 MDHEN, CDR2 SYDVKM. The J segment lost 4 bases and the V segment lost 4 bases, leaving 7 bases of the junction unmatched. As DNA, the CDR3 is TGTGCCAGCAGTTCAGACAGGGGGAGAGTCTATGGCTACACCTTC. Protein product: CASSSDRGRVYGYTF.

The chain links TRBV13 to TRBJ2-5, with 13 bases aligning to TRBD2. With V trimmed by 5 bases and J by 2 bases, 5 bases remained unmatched. The germline gives CDR1 PRHDT, CDR2 FYEKMQ (reference sequence). This CDR3 is built from 16 residues. The CDR3 sequence is CASSPGLAGKQETQYF. The CDR3, as DNA: TGTGCCAGCAGCCCGGGACTAGCGGGGAAACAAGAGACCCAGTACTTC.

This rearrangement joins TRBV16 to TRBJ2-4; 9 nucleotides line up with TRBD1. V shed 4 bases, J shed 0 bases, and the junction held 4 bases outside the gene matches. From germline, CDR1 is KGHSY and CDR2 FQNENV. The CDR3 runs to 16 residues. The CDR3 region is CASSPTGGIAKNIQYF. The CDR3 nucleotides are TGTGCCAGCAGCCCGACAGGGGGGATAGCCAAAAACATTCAGTACTTC.

The CDR3 bases are TGTGCCAGAAGCTTGCGCATCCAGGTGGGGAGGTGGGGGTTGTACGAGCAGTACTTC. Its protein product is CARSLRIQVGRWGLYEQYF. The gene calls are TRBV5-3 and TRBJ2-7, with D possibly TRBD2 on 6 matching bases. TRBV5-3 is filed as an ORF, its function uncertain. The V and J ends lost 1 base and 4 bases respectively, with 27 bases between them. This CDR3 spans 19 amino acids.

The rearrangement joins TRBV5-1 to TRBJ2-7; TRBD2 aligns across 8 bases. The germline V gene encodes CDR1 SGHRS and CDR2 YFSETQ. Trimming removed 0 bases from V and 3 bases from J; junction bases left unmatched: 5. The CDR3 has 15 residues. CDR3 in DNA: TGCGCCAGCAGCTTGGCCCATAGCGGGATCTACGAGCAGTACTTC. Translating it yields CASSLAHSGIYEQYF.

This rearrangement joins TRBV29-1 to TRBJ1-6; D is uncertain. Germline V gives CDR1 SQVTM, CDR2 ANQGSEA. V gave up 3 bases and J gave up 7 bases, with 13 bases separating them. The CDR3 runs to 14 residues. CDR3 nucleotide sequence: TGCAGCGTTGAGGTCCTAAACTTAAATTCACCCCTCCACTTT. It yields the protein CSVEVLNLNSPLHF.

V is TRBV11-2 and J is TRBJ2-1; no clear D gene. The length of the CDR3 is 12 residues. The V and J ends lost 1 base and 9 bases respectively, with 7 bases between them. From germline, CDR1 is SGHAT and CDR2 FQNNGV. The CDR3 DNA follows: TGTGCCAGCAGCTTAGTTGTGTCTGAGCAGTTCTTC. Its translation: CASSLVVSEQFF.

V and J are TRBV14 and TRBJ1-3; no clear D gene. CDR1 is SGHDN and CDR2 is FVKESK in the germline V gene. V shed 0 bases and J shed 2 bases, with 14 bases lying between them. This CDR3 contains 17 residues. The CDR3 loop is CASSQDLPQVAGNTIYF. CDR3 in DNA: TGTGCCAGCAGCCAAGATCTTCCGCAGGTAGCTGGAAACACCATATATTTT.

The chain carries TRBV7-9 and TRBJ1-5; 8 nucleotides match TRBD1. Trimming cost V 5 bases and J 5 bases; bases outside gene matches: 8. Per the germline V gene, CDR1 is SEHNR and CDR2 is FQNEAQ (reference sequence). CDR3 length: 15 residues. CDR3 nucleotides: TGTGCCAGCAGCCCGACAGGGGATCGCTATCAGCCCCAGCATTTT. As protein: CASSPTGDRYQPQHF.

The chain couples TRBV28 to TRBJ2-7, with D possibly TRBD2 on 6 matching bases. The CDR3 spans 14 residues. V was shortened by 10 bases and J by 4 bases, with 20 bases between the two germline ends. Germline CDR1 MDHEN, CDR2 SYDVKM. Here the CDR3 reads CATSYAVSGYEQYF. The CDR3 nucleotides read TGTGCCACCTCTTACGCCGTTAGCGGTTACGAGCAGTACTTC. The whole variable domain, remainder taken from reference TRBV28 and TRBJ2-7, is DVKVTQSSRYLVKRTGEKVFLECVQDMDHENMFWYRQDPGLGLRLIYFSYDVKMKEKGDIPEGYSVSREKKERFSLILESASTNQTSMYLCATSYAVSGYEQYFGPGTRLTVT.

The V call is TRBV28, the J call TRBJ1-1; 7 positions match TRBD1. V dropped 5 bases and J dropped 0; count of bases not matched to a gene: 6. This CDR3 contains 15 residues. The germline gives CDR1 MDHEN, CDR2 SYDVKM. DNA of the CDR3: TGTGCCAGCAGTCCACCGACAGGGATGAACACTGAAGCTTTCTTT. The encoded protein is CASSPPTGMNTEAFF.

V and J are TRBV28 and TRBJ2-5; TRBD1 is a possible D gene (8 bases). V was cut by 6 bases and J by 5 bases, with 19 bases left in between. The CDR3 totals 15 residues. From germline, CDR1 is MDHEN and CDR2 SYDVKM. CDR3 DNA sequence: TGTGCCAGCAGGGCCGGCGACAGGGGAGGGGAGACCCAGTACTTC. Translating it yields CASRAGDRGGETQYF.

The chain joins TRBV6-5 to TRBJ2-7; weak D call: TRBD2 (5 bases). V lost 8 bases and J 0 bases, leaving 14 bases between the germline ends. Germline V CDR1 and CDR2: MNHEY, SVGAGI. This CDR3 comprises 14 residues. CDR3 in amino acids: CASFRTGSSYEQYF. The CDR3 bases are TGTGCCAGCTTTAGAACGGGGAGCTCCTACGAGCAGTACTTC.

The CDR3 region is CASSLDFARDRGRDGYTF. DNA for the CDR3: TGTGCCAGCAGCTTAGATTTCGCCCGGGACAGGGGGCGGGATGGCTACACCTTC. The chain uses TRBV11-2 and TRBJ1-2, with 12 bases fitting TRBD1. V lost 0 bases to trimming and J lost 6 bases; unmatched junction nucleotides: 11. The CDR3 is made up of 18 amino acids. The V gene's germline CDR1 is SGHAT and CDR2 FQNNGV.

The rearrangement uses TRBV7-2 and TRBJ2-3; 7 bases map to TRBD2. Germline-derived CDR1 and CDR2 are SGHTA and FQGNSA. V gave up 4 bases and J gave up 2 bases; unmatched junction bases: 12. CDR3 size: 17 residues. CDR3 amino acids: CASSSPPGGSLTDTQYF. The DNA for the CDR3 is TGTGCCAGCAGCTCCCCCCCGGGCGGGAGCCTCACAGATACGCAGTATTTT. Full variable domain (outside the CDR3, taken from reference TRBV7-2 and TRBJ2-3): GAGVSQSPSNKVTEKGKDVELRCDPISGHTALYWYRQSLGQGLEFLIYFQGNSAPDKSGLPSDRFSAERTGGSVSTLTIQRTQQEDSAVYLCASSSPPGGSLTDTQYFGPGTRLTVL.

The rearrangement links TRBV6-5 to TRBJ2-6; no firm D call. The CDR3 length is 15 residues. The ends were cut back, 5 bases at V and 0 bases at J, with 8 bases in the middle. From germline, CDR1 is MNHEY and CDR2 SVGAGI. CDR3 protein: CASSRADSGANVLTF. In DNA form, the CDR3 reads TGTGCCAGCAGTCGGGCCGACTCTGGGGCCAACGTCCTGACTTTC.

The chain is built from TRBV28 and TRBJ1-5; 8 nucleotides line up with TRBD1. The CDR3 covers 17 residues. Germline values: CDR1 MDHEN, CDR2 SYDVKM. Trimming removed 6 bases from V and 0 bases from J; junction bases left unmatched: 10. The CDR3 sequence is CASSLLSGQGSNQPQHF. The CDR3 DNA is TGTGCCAGCAGCCTCCTTTCAGGACAGGGTAGCAATCAGCCCCAGCATTTT.

Only a few counts were recorded for this clone. The V and J genes are TRBV4-3 and TRBJ2-1; D is unclear. Germline V gene data show CDR1 as LGHNA and CDR2 as YSLEER. The CDR3 runs to 16 residues. V lost 0 bases to trimming and J lost 4 bases, with 13 bases between them. As DNA, the CDR3 is TGCGCCAGCAGCCAAGATTTGTCGGAGCCGTACAATGAGCAGTTCTTC. It translates to CASSQDLSEPYNEQFF.

This clone showed up just a few times. This chain links TRBV14 with TRBJ2-2; weak D call: TRBD2 (6 bases). CDR1 is SGHDN, CDR2 FVKESK, per germline. CDR3 length equals 16 residues. Between the trimmed V and J ends, which lost 0 bases and 7 bases, there was a span of 15 bases. In DNA, the CDR3 is TGTGCCAGCAGCCAAGAAGGGCGCGGGATTGGCGGGGAGCTGTTTTTT. Its translation: CASSQEGRGIGGELFF.

Remarks on this clone: This CDR3 is also generated by other DNA sequences in the sample. The genes are TRBV18 and TRBJ2-3; D is undetermined. V lost 0 bases to trimming and J lost 3 bases, with 4 bases between them. CDR3 length equals 13 residues. Per germline, CDR1 KGHSH and CDR2 LQKENI. The CDR3 nucleotides read TGTGCCAGCTCACCACCGAGTACAGATACGCAGTATTTT. Translated: CASSPPSTDTQYF.

Concerning this clone: One junction end does not reproduce the germline sequence, and a read error may be involved. The chain uses TRBV28 and TRBJ1-4; D uncertain. The CDR3 covers 13 residues. Germline lookup yields CDR1 MDHEN and CDR2 SYDVKM. The CDR3 sequence: CASSTHPSDGLLF. In DNA, the CDR3 is TGTGCCAGCAGTACCCACCCCTCCGACGGACTACTTTTT.

This clone was recorded once. CDR3 nucleotides: TGTGCCAGCAGCTTTGGGCTAGCGAGCACCGGGGAGCTGTTTTTT. Translating gives CASSFGLASTGELFF. This sequence joins TRBV5-8 and TRBJ2-2; TRBD2 might be the D (6 bases). V was clipped by 2 bases and J by 4 bases, with 12 bases between them. The CDR3 totals 15 residues. CDR1 and CDR2 (germline): SGHTS, YDEGEE.

J is TRBJ1-4 and V is TRBV6-4; D perhaps matches TRBD1 (5 bases). Trimming stripped 0 bases from V and 7 bases from J, with 15 bases between. The CDR3 covers 16 residues. CDR1 is MRHNA, CDR2 SNTAGT, per germline. The CDR3, as DNA: TGTGCCAGCAGTGACTCGATGGGGCCCTGGAGTGAAAAACTGTTTTTT. Its translation is CASSDSMGPWSEKLFF.

This chain joins TRBV6-5 and TRBJ1-1; D uncertain. V lost 6 bases and J lost 11, with 13 bases in between. CDR3 length: 11 amino acids. The germline gives CDR1 MNHEY, CDR2 SVGAGI. CDR3 coding DNA: TGTGCCAGCAGGTCCAGTGTGGTCGCTTTCTTT. It codes for CASRSSVVAFF.

This chain connects TRBV6-5 to TRBJ1-2; TRBD1 matches at 8 bases. Per the germline V gene, CDR1 is MNHEY and CDR2 is SVGAGI. This CDR3 is 13 amino acids long. The V segment lost 2 bases and the J segment 7 bases; nucleotides outside the gene matches: 3. CDR3 sequence reads: CASSYETGVGYTF. For the CDR3, the DNA is TGTGCCAGCAGTTACGAGACAGGGGTTGGCTACACCTTC.

V usage is TRBV10-3 and J usage is TRBJ2-7, with 9 nucleotides matching TRBD1. The CDR3 totals 14 residues. Germline V gene lookup returns CDR1 ENHRY and CDR2 SYGVKD. V dropped 3 bases and J dropped 3; count of bases not matched to a gene: 3. This CDR3 is CAISEQGAIYEQYF. The CDR3 coding sequence is TGTGCCATCAGTGAACAGGGGGCGATCTACGAGCAGTACTTC.

This chain links TRBV7-9 with TRBJ2-2, with 10 bases lining up with TRBD2. The CDR3 length is 16 residues. Germline V lookup: CDR1 SEHNR, CDR2 FQNEAQ (reference sequence). V lost 3 bases, J lost 4 bases, and 5 bases stayed unmatched. The CDR3 spells CASSLSGRAGTGELFF. In DNA, the CDR3 is TGTGCCAGCAGCTTGAGCGGGAGGGCCGGCACCGGGGAGCTGTTTTTT.